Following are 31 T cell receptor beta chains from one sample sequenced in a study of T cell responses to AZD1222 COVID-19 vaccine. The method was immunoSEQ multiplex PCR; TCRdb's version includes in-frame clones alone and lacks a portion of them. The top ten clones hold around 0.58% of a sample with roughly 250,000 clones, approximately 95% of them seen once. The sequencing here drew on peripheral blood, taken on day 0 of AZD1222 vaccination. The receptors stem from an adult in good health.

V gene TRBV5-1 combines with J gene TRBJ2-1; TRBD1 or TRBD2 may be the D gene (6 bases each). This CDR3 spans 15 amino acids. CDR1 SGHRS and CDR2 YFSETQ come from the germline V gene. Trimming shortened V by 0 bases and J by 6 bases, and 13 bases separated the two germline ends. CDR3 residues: CASSLGVGGGNEQFF. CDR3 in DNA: TGCGCCAGCAGCTTGGGCGTAGGAGGGGGCAATGAGCAGTTCTTC.

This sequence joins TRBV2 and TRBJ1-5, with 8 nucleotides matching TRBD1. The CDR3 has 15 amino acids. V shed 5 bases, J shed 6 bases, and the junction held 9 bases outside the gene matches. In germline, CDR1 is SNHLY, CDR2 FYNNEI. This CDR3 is CASSSDRERGQPQHF. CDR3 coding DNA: TGTGCCAGCAGTTCGGACAGGGAAAGGGGTCAGCCCCAGCATTTT.

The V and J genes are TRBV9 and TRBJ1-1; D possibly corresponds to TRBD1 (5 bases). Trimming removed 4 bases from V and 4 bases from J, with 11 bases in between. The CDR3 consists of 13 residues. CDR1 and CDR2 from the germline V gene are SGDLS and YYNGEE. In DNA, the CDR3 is TGTGCCAGCAGCACCGGGGGGGGCACTGAAGCTTTCTTT. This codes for CASSTGGGTEAFF.

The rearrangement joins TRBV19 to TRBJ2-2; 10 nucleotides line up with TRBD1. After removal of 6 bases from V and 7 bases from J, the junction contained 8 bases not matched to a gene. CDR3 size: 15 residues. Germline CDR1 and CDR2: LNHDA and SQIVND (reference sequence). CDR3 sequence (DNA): TGTGCCAGTAGGACCGGGACAGGGGCGTTCGGGGAGCTGTTTTTT. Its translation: CASRTGTGAFGELFF.

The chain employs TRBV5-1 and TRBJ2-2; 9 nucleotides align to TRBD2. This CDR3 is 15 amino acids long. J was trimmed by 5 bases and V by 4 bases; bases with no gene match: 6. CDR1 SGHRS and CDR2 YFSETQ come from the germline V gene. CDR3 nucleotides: TGCGCCAGCAGCCTGCTAGCGGGGAAAACCGGGGAGCTGTTTTTT. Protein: CASSLLAGKTGELFF.

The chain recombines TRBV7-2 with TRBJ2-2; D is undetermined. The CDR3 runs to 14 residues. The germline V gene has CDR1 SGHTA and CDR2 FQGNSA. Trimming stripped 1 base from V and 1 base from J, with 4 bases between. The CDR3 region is CASSLGVNTGELFF. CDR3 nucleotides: TGTGCCAGCAGCTTAGGTGTGAACACCGGGGAGCTGTTTTTT.

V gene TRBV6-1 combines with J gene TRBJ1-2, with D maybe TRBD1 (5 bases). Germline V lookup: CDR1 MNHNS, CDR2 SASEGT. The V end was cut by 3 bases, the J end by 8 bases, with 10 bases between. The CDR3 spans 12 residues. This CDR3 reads CASSEQGWGYTF. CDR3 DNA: TGTGCCAGCAGTGAGCAGGGATGGGGCTACACCTTC.

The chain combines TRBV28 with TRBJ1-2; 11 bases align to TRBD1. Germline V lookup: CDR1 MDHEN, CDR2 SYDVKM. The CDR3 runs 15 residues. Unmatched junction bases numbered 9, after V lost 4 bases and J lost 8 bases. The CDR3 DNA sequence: TGTGCCAGCAGTTCACTGGACAGGGGGCGGGGAGGCTACACCTTC. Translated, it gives CASSSLDRGRGGYTF.

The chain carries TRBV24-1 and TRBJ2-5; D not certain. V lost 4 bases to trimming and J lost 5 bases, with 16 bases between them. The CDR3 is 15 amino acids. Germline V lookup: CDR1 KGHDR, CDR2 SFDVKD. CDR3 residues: CATSDPDGRRETQYF. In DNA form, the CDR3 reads TGTGCCACCAGTGACCCGGACGGCCGTAGGGAGACCCAGTACTTC.

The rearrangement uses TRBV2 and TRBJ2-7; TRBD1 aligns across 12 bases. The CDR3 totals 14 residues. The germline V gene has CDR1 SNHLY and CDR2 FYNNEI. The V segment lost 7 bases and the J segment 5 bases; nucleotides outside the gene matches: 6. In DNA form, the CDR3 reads TGTGCCAGCACCAGGGACAGGGGGCTCCACGAGCAGTACTTC. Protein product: CASTRDRGLHEQYF.

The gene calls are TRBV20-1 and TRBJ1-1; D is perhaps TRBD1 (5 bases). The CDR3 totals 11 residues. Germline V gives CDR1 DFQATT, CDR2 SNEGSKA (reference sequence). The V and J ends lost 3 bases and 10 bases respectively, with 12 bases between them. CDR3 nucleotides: TGCAGTGCTAGTACAGGAGTAGGAGCTTTCTTT. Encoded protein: CSASTGVGAFF.

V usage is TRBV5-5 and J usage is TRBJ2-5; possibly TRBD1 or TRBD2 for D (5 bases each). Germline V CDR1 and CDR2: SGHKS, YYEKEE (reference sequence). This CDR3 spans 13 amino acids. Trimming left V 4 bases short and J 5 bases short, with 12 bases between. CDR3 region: CASSKGTVETQYF. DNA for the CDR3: TGTGCCAGCAGCAAAGGGACGGTGGAGACCCAGTACTTC. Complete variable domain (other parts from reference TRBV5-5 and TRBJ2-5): DAGVTQSPTHLIKTRGQQVTLRCSPISGHKSVSWYQQVLGQGPQFIFQYYEKEERGRGNFPDRFSARQFPNYSSELNVNALLLGDSALYLCASSKGTVETQYFGPGTRLLVL.

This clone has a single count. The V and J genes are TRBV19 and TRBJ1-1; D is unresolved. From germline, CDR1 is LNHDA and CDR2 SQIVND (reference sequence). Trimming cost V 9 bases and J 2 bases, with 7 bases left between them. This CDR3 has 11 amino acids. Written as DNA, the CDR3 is TGTGCCAGCGAAGGAAACACTGAAGCTTTCTTT. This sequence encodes CASEGNTEAFF.

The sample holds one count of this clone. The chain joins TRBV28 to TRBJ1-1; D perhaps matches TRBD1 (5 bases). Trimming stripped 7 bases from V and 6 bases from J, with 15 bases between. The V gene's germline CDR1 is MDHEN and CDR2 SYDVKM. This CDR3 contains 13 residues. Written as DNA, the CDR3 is TGTGCCAGCAATATGGGGGTCCACTCTGAAGCTTTCTTT. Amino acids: CASNMGVHSEAFF.

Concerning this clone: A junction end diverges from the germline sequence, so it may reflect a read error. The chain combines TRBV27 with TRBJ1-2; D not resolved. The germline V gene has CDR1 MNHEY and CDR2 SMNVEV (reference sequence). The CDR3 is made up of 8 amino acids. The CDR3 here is CASIPGSF. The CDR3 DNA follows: TGTGCCAGCATTCCGGGGAGTTTC.

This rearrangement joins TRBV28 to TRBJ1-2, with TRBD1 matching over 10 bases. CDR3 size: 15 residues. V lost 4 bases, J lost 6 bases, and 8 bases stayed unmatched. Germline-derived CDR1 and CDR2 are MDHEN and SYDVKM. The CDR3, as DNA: TGTGCCAGCAGTTCCCCCGGGACAGGGGACCATGGCTACACCTTC. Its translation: CASSSPGTGDHGYTF.

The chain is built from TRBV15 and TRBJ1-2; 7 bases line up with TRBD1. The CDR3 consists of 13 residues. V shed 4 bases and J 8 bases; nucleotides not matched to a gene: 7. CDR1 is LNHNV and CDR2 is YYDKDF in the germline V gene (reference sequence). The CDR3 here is CATSTTGAGGYTF. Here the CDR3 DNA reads TGTGCCACCAGCACCACAGGGGCAGGGGGCTACACCTTC.

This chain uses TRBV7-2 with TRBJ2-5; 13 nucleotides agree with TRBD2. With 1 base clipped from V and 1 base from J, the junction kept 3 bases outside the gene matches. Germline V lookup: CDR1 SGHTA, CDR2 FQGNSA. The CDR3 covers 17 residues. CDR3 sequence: CASSLGLAGGSQETQYF. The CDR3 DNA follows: TGTGCCAGCAGCTTAGGACTAGCGGGGGGTTCCCAAGAGACCCAGTACTTC.

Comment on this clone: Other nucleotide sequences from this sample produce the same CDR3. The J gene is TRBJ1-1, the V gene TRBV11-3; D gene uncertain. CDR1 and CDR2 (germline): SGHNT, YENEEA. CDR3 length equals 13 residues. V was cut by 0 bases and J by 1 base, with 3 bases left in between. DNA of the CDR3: TGTGCCAGCAGCTTAGACAGGAACACTGAAGCTTTCTTT. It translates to CASSLDRNTEAFF. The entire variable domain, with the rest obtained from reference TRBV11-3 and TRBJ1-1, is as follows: EAGVVQSPRYKIIEKKQPVAFWCNPISGHNTLYWYLQNLGQGPELLIRYENEEAVDDSQLPKDRFSAERLKGVDSTLKIQPAELGDSAVYLCASSLDRNTEAFFGQGTRLTVV.

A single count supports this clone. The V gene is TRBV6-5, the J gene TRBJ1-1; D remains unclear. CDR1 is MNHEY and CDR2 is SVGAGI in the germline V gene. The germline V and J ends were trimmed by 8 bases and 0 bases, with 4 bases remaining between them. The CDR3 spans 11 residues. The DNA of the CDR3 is TGTGCCAGCCGCATGAACACTGAAGCTTTCTTT. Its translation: CASRMNTEAFF.

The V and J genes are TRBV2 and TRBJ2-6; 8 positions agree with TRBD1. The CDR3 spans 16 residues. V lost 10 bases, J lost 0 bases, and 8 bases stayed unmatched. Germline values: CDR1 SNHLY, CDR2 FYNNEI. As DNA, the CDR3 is TGTGCCACCTCAAGGGACAGGAACTCTGGGGCCAACGTCCTGACTTTC. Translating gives CATSRDRNSGANVLTF.

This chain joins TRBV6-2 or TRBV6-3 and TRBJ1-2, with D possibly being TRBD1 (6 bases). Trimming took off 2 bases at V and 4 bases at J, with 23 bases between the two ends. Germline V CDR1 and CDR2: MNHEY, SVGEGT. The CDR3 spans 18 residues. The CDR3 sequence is CASSYPTGFRRPPYGYTF. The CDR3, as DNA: TGTGCCAGCAGTTACCCGACAGGCTTCCGCCGCCCGCCCTATGGCTACACCTTC.

The CDR3 is CASSAGYVWEQYF. For the CDR3, the DNA is TGTGCCAGCAGCGCGGGGTACGTGTGGGAGCAGTACTTC. The chain has TRBV2 and TRBJ2-7, with D perhaps TRBD2 (6 bases). The germline CDR1 and CDR2 sequences are SNHLY and FYNNEI. The CDR3 length is 13 residues. Trimming took 6 bases from V and 7 from J, leaving 16 bases between them.

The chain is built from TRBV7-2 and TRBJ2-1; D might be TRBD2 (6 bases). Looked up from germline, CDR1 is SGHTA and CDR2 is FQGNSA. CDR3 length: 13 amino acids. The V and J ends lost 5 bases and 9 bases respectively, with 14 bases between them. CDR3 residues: CASSPRQEGEQFF. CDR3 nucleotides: TGTGCCAGCAGCCCCCGCCAGGAGGGTGAGCAGTTCTTC.

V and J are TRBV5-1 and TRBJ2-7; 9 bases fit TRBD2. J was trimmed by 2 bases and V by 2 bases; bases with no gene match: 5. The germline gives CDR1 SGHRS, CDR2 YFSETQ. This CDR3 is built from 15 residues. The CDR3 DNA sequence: TGCGCCAGCAGCTTCGGCCTAGCGGGAACCTACGAGCAGTACTTC. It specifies CASSFGLAGTYEQYF.

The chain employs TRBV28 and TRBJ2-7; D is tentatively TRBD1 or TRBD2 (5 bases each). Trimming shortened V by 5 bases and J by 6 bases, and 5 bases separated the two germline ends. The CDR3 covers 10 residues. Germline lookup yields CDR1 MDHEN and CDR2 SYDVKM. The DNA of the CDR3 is TGTGCCAGCAGTGGGGGCGAGCAGTACTTC. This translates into CASSGGEQYF. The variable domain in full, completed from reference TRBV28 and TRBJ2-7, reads DVKVTQSSRYLVKRTGEKVFLECVQDMDHENMFWYRQDPGLGLRLIYFSYDVKMKEKGDIPEGYSVSREKKERFSLILESASTNQTSMYLCASSGGEQYFGPGTRLTVT.

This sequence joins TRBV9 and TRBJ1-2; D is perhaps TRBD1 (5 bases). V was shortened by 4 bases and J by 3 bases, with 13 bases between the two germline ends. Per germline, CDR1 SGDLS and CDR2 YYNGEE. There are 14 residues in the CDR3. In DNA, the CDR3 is TGTGCCAGCAGCTTCAGGGATTTGGACTATGGCTACACCTTC. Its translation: CASSFRDLDYGYTF.

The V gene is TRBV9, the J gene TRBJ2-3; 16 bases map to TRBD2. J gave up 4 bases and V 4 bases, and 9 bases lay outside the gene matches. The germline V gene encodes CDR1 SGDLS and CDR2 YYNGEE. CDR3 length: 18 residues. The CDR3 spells CASSPPGTSGGVSDTQYF. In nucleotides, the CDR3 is TGTGCCAGCAGCCCCCCGGGGACTAGCGGGGGGGTTTCAGATACGCAGTATTTT.

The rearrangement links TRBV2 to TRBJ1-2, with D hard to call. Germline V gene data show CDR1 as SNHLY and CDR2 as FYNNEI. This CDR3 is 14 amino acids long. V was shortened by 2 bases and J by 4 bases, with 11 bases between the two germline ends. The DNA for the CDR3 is TGTGCCAGCAGTGAACGCCAGTTGGTCTATGGCTACACCTTC. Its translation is CASSERQLVYGYTF. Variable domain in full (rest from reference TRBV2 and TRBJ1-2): EPEVTQTPSHQVTQMGQEVILRCVPISNHLYFYWYRQILGQKVEFLVSFYNNEISEKSEIFDDQFSVERPDGSNFTLKIRSTKLEDSAMYFCASSERQLVYGYTFGSGTRLTVV.

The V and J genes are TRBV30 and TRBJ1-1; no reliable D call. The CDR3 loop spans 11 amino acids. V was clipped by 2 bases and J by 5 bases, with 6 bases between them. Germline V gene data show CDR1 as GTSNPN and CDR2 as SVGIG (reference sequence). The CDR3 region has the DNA TGTGCCTGGAGTTGGGTAACTGAAGCTTTCTTT. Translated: CAWSWVTEAFF.

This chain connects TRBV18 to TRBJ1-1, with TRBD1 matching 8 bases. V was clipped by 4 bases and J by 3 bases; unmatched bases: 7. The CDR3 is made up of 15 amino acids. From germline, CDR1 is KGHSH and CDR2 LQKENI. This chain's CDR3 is CASSLPQGVDTEAFF. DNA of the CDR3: TGTGCCAGCTCACTCCCACAGGGGGTGGACACTGAAGCTTTCTTT.